These 15 T cell receptor beta chains were all obtained from the same sample, sequenced in a study of identical twins. Each CDR3 protein gets one entry after TCRdb re-called the 5' RACE reads with MiXCR. The sample has over 500,000 distinct CDR3 sequences, less than 25% seen once; the top ten hold about 0.91%. The same sample was also used in a study of T cells expressing NK-cell markers.

The specimen was CD4+ T cells sorted from blood. Receptors were obtained from a woman aged 18 to 35 in good health.

This clonotype was counted a few times. CDR3 bases: TGTGCCAGCAGCTTATCCCGACAGGTTAACTATGGCTACACCTTC. It is translated as CASSLSRQVNYGYTF. The rearrangement links TRBV7-9 to TRBJ1-2; D possibly corresponds to TRBD1 (6 bases). The CDR3 runs to 15 residues. Germline assignment: CDR1 SEHNR and CDR2 FQNEAQ (reference sequence). V shed 2 bases and J shed 1 base, with 11 bases lying between them.

The J gene is TRBJ1-1, the V gene TRBV29-1; no clear D. CDR1 and CDR2 (germline): SQVTM, ANQGSEA. This CDR3 spans 12 amino acids. The V end lost 3 bases, the J end lost 8 bases, and 13 bases lay between the germline ends. The CDR3 loop is CSVEVVSREAFF. CDR3 DNA: TGCAGCGTTGAGGTCGTCTCACGGGAAGCTTTCTTT.

This clonotype was detected only a few times. This chain connects TRBV7-2 to TRBJ2-7; TRBD2 agrees at 8 bases. With V trimmed by 4 bases and J by 6 bases, 8 bases remained unmatched. Germline-derived CDR1 and CDR2 are SGHTA and FQGNSA. This CDR3 is built from 14 residues. The CDR3 bases are TGTGCCAGCAGCTCTCCGGGACTAGGACCCGAGCAGTACTTC. It encodes CASSSPGLGPEQYF. The entire variable domain, with the rest obtained from reference TRBV7-2 and TRBJ2-7, is as follows: GAGVSQSPSNKVTEKGKDVELRCDPISGHTALYWYRQSLGQGLEFLIYFQGNSAPDKSGLPSDRFSAERTGGSVSTLTIQRTQQEDSAVYLCASSSPGLGPEQYFGPGTRLTVT.

This clonotype occurred a few times. This chain joins TRBV10-2 and TRBJ2-1; D is ambiguous. V dropped 3 bases and J dropped 0 bases, with 15 bases sitting between them. The CDR3 extends over 17 amino acids. The germline V gene has CDR1 WSHSY and CDR2 SAAADI. CDR3 sequence reads: CASSDGSQSSSYNEQFF. The DNA of the CDR3 is TGCGCCAGCAGTGATGGTAGCCAATCGAGCTCCTACAATGAGCAGTTCTTC.

This rearrangement joins TRBV20-1 to TRBJ1-5; maybe TRBD1 (6 bases). V was cut by 0 bases and J by 7 bases, with 16 bases left in between. The germline V gene encodes CDR1 DFQATT and CDR2 SNEGSKA (reference sequence). CDR3 length: 15 amino acids. CDR3 DNA sequence: TGCAGTGCTAGAGACCCGGAGGCGGGACAACAGCCCCAGCATTTT. It specifies CSARDPEAGQQPQHF.

The sample holds a few counts of this clonotype. The chain recombines TRBV20-1 with TRBJ2-1; the D gene could be TRBD1 or TRBD2 (5 bases each). The V and J ends lost 0 bases and 8 bases respectively, with 14 bases between them. Germline assignment: CDR1 DFQATT and CDR2 SNEGSKA (reference sequence). The CDR3 is made up of 14 amino acids. CDR3: CSARDLRGRDEQFF. Here the CDR3 DNA reads TGCAGTGCTAGAGACCTCCGGGGCCGCGATGAGCAGTTCTTC.

This clonotype was found many times. The V gene is TRBV12-3 or TRBV12-4, the J gene TRBJ2-5; weak D call: TRBD1 (5 bases). Trimming took 4 bases from V and 7 from J, leaving 16 bases between them. CDR3 length equals 14 residues. The DNA of the CDR3 is TGTGCCAGCAGTTCCTCGACAGCCCCGGGGACCCAGTACTTC. Amino acids: CASSSSTAPGTQYF.

This clonotype was seen only a few times. The DNA for the CDR3 is TGCAGTGCTAGGGGGACAAGGGCTAGCGGGTATAGCTCCTACAATGAGCAGTTCTTC. Protein sequence: CSARGTRASGYSSYNEQFF. This chain joins TRBV20-1 and TRBJ2-1, with TRBD2 identical over 8 bases. The CDR3 sequence is 19 residues long. V lost 3 bases and J lost 0; bases outside the gene matches: 16. Germline V CDR1 and CDR2: DFQATT, SNEGSKA (reference sequence).

This clonotype was detected only a few times. This chain uses TRBV5-6 with TRBJ2-7, with 9 bases fitting TRBD1. Per the germline V gene, CDR1 is SGHDT and CDR2 is YYEEEE. The V segment lost 5 bases and the J segment 4 bases; nucleotides outside the gene matches: 13. There are 16 residues in the CDR3. The CDR3 loop reads CASRRVLGQGLYEQYF. The CDR3 nucleotides are TGTGCCAGCAGGCGGGTGCTCGGACAGGGGCTGTACGAGCAGTACTTC.

This rearrangement joins TRBV6-2 or TRBV6-3 to TRBJ2-5; 7 nucleotides line up with TRBD1. Germline V gene lookup returns CDR1 MNHEY and CDR2 SVGEGT. Trimming took 8 bases from V and 3 from J; bases not matched to a gene: 12. The CDR3 totals 15 residues. The CDR3 nucleotides read TGTGCCAGCGTCAGAGCGCCGGGACAGAAAGAGACCCAGTACTTC. It translates to CASVRAPGQKETQYF.

The J gene is TRBJ1-6, the V gene TRBV20-1; D unclear. Trimming stripped 6 bases from V and 7 bases from J, with 16 bases between. The CDR3 has 14 residues. CDR1 is DFQATT, CDR2 SNEGSKA, per germline (reference sequence). CDR3 coding DNA: TGCAGTGCAGAGGGTAGGGAGCGGAATTCACCCCTCCACTTT. This gives the protein CSAEGRERNSPLHF.

Only a few counts were recorded for this clonotype. This is likely a read error, given that the CDR3 carries no conserved phenylalanine or tryptophan at its end. This chain connects TRBV7-9 to TRBJ1-1; no clear D. Germline lookup yields CDR1 SEHNR and CDR2 FQNEAQ (reference sequence). CDR3 length equals 14 residues. The ends were cut back, 1 base at V and 6 bases at J, with 12 bases in the middle. CDR3 DNA sequence: TGTGCCAGCAGCTTAGGAGGTGGGATCTCTGAAGCTTTCCTT. Its translation: CASSLGGGISEAFL.

V usage is TRBV7-2 and J usage is TRBJ1-1, with D possibly being TRBD1 (6 bases). Trimming took off 1 base at V and 3 bases at J, with 9 bases between the two ends. Germline V gene sequence: CDR1 SGHTA, CDR2 FQGNSA. The CDR3 is 14 amino acids. Here the CDR3 reads CASSLGGRYTEAFF. In DNA form, the CDR3 reads TGTGCCAGCAGCTTAGGGGGGCGGTACACTGAAGCTTTCTTT.

This clonotype turned up a few times. This chain links TRBV28 with TRBJ2-7, with TRBD2 matching over 11 bases. The junction had 11 bases not matched to a gene; V was cut back by 7 bases and J by 6 bases. The CDR3 length is 15 residues. Germline CDR1 is MDHEN and CDR2 is SYDVKM. This chain's CDR3 is CASTRLLAGVSEQYF. The CDR3 bases are TGTGCCAGCACACGCCTACTAGCGGGAGTTTCCGAGCAGTACTTC.

Many counts were recorded for this clonotype. The rearrangement joins TRBV7-9 to TRBJ2-4; D ambiguous. Trimming pared 4 bases from V and 2 bases from J, leaving 0 bases between. The CDR3 loop spans 11 amino acids. CDR1 is SEHNR and CDR2 is FQNEAQ in the germline V gene (reference sequence). CDR3 sequence (DNA): TGTGCCAGCAGCTCCAAAAACATTCAGTACTTC. Translation: CASSSKNIQYF.